Each of the 21 T cell receptor beta chains below was sequenced from the same sample in a study of T cells in localized non-small cell lung cancer. The repertoire was sequenced with immunoSEQ multiplex PCR; TCRdb's copy has only in-frame clones and lacks some. The sample records some 30,000 clones, 70% to 90% being singletons. The sample in question was peripheral blood, obtained before any cancer treatment. The receptors stem from a female donor of 60 years or more with stage I lung adenocarcinoma.

Only one count was recorded for this clone. The CDR3 DNA reads as TGTGCCAGCAGCTTGGGGAAGTGGTTTTCAGGACACACAGATACGCAGTATTTT. Amino acid sequence: CASSLGKWFSGHTDTQYF. The chain has TRBV7-9 and TRBJ2-3, with D possibly TRBD1 on 5 matching bases. This CDR3 is built from 18 residues. V was shortened by 3 bases and J by 2 bases, with 21 bases between the two germline ends. Germline V lookup: CDR1 SEHNR, CDR2 FQNEAQ (reference sequence).

This chain joins TRBV6-5 and TRBJ1-6; D not resolved. Germline V gene data show CDR1 as MNHEY and CDR2 as SVGAGI. The CDR3 sequence is 15 residues long. V was shortened by 5 bases and J by 5 bases, with 13 bases between the two germline ends. CDR3 region: CASSGMAGNNSPLHF. CDR3 DNA: TGTGCCAGCAGTGGGATGGCCGGGAATAATTCACCCCTCCACTTT.

The chain recombines TRBV7-6 with TRBJ2-4; 7 nucleotides align to TRBD2. CDR3 length equals 17 residues. Germline V gene lookup returns CDR1 SGHVS and CDR2 FNYEAQ. V shed 4 bases, J shed 7 bases, and the junction held 16 bases outside the gene matches. CDR3 nucleotides: TGTGCCAGCAGCTCACAGCGGGTTGCGGGAGCGGGCAACATTCAGTACTTC. It encodes CASSSQRVAGAGNIQYF.

V gene TRBV18 combines with J gene TRBJ2-6, with 9 bases fitting TRBD1. Germline trimming cut 5 bases from V and 1 base from J; bases unmatched to any gene: 6. This CDR3 has 17 amino acids. The germline V gene encodes CDR1 KGHSH and CDR2 LQKENI. In DNA, the CDR3 is TGTGCCAGCTCAGCTGGGACAGGGCCTTCTGGGGCCAACGTCCTGACTTTC. Its translation is CASSAGTGPSGANVLTF.

V is TRBV6-5 and J is TRBJ2-7, with 11 bases fitting TRBD2. Unmatched junction bases numbered 8, after V lost 4 bases and J lost 6 bases. Looked up from germline, CDR1 is MNHEY and CDR2 is SVGAGI. CDR3 size: 15 residues. As DNA, the CDR3 is TGTGCCAGCAGTTCCCATTCAGGGACTAGCGGCGAGCAGTACTTC. It is translated as CASSSHSGTSGEQYF.

This clone showed up just once. The V call is TRBV19, the J call TRBJ1-3, with D possibly matching TRBD1 (6 bases). Per the germline V gene, CDR1 is LNHDA and CDR2 is SQIVND (reference sequence). Deletions cut 7 bases from V and 0 bases from J, with 16 bases between. The CDR3 has 16 amino acids. The CDR3 coding sequence is TGTGCCAGTACCACGACAGGTTCTTCCTCTGGAAACACCATATATTTT. This sequence encodes CASTTTGSSSGNTIYF.

V is TRBV28 and J is TRBJ2-3; D may correspond to TRBD1 or TRBD2 (5 bases each). The CDR3 consists of 15 residues. Trimming removed 7 bases at V and 4 bases at J, with 18 bases between. Germline CDR1 reads MDHEN; CDR2 reads SYDVKM. In DNA, the CDR3 is TGTGCCAGCACCCTACCTGGGGGTGGCCCAGATACGCAGTATTTT. It is translated as CASTLPGGGPDTQYF. Full variable domain (outside the CDR3, taken from reference TRBV28 and TRBJ2-3): DVKVTQSSRYLVKRTGEKVFLECVQDMDHENMFWYRQDPGLGLRLIYFSYDVKMKEKGDIPEGYSVSREKKERFSLILESASTNQTSMYLCASTLPGGGPDTQYFGPGTRLTVL.

This clone was observed a handful of times. The chain uses TRBV2 and TRBJ2-1; D assignment may be TRBD1 or TRBD2 (5 bases each). Germline assignment: CDR1 SNHLY and CDR2 FYNNEI. Trimming shortened V by 10 bases and J by 2 bases, and 18 bases separated the two germline ends. The CDR3 extends over 15 amino acids. CDR3 DNA: TGTGCCACCCCACGGGGACCCGACCCCTACAATGAGCAGTTCTTC. Translated: CATPRGPDPYNEQFF. Full variable domain (rest looked up from reference TRBV2 and TRBJ2-1): EPEVTQTPSHQVTQMGQEVILRCVPISNHLYFYWYRQILGQKVEFLVSFYNNEISEKSEIFDDQFSVERPDGSNFTLKIRSTKLEDSAMYFCATPRGPDPYNEQFFGPGTRLTVL.

This chain connects TRBV5-1 to TRBJ1-2; possible D gene TRBD1, 6 bases. The V and J ends lost 7 bases and 7 bases respectively, with 17 bases between them. This CDR3 spans 13 amino acids. The germline gives CDR1 SGHRS, CDR2 YFSETQ. The CDR3 is CASAFRGASGYTF. The CDR3 DNA reads TGCGCCAGCGCGTTCCGGGGGGCGTCTGGCTACACCTTC.

V is TRBV27 and J is TRBJ2-5, with a tentative D call TRBD1 (6 bases). The CDR3 has 16 amino acids. V gave up 3 bases and J gave up 2 bases, with 16 bases separating them. From germline, CDR1 is MNHEY and CDR2 SMNVEV (reference sequence). DNA of the CDR3: TGTGCCAGCAGTTTGGGTAACACAGGGACACAAGAGACCCAGTACTTC. It is translated as CASSLGNTGTQETQYF.

V is TRBV7-2 and J is TRBJ1-1; possible D gene TRBD1, 5 bases. Per germline, CDR1 SGHTA and CDR2 FQGNSA. The CDR3 consists of 13 residues. With 5 bases removed from V and 11 bases from J, the gap between germline ends came to 18 bases. CDR3 coding DNA: TGTGCCAGCAGCCCAGGACATTCTGGGGGTGCTTTCTTT. Its protein product is CASSPGHSGGAFF.

The V and J genes are TRBV6-5 and TRBJ2-5, with 8 bases lining up with TRBD2. J was trimmed by 3 bases and V by 6 bases; bases with no gene match: 6. Germline CDR1 is MNHEY and CDR2 is SVGAGI. The CDR3 has 14 amino acids. In nucleotides, the CDR3 is TGTGCCAGCAGCGGAGCGGGAGTTGAAGAGACCCAGTACTTC. Its protein product is CASSGAGVEETQYF.

The rearrangement joins TRBV7-9 to TRBJ2-1; 8 bases align to TRBD2. This CDR3 spans 18 amino acids. V lost 5 bases and J lost 0; bases outside the gene matches: 12. Germline-derived CDR1 and CDR2 are SEHNR and FQNEAQ (reference sequence). The CDR3 loop is CASSLRGGSGLSYNEQFF. The CDR3 DNA follows: TGTGCCAGCAGCCTTCGGGGGGGTAGCGGACTCTCCTACAATGAGCAGTTCTTC.

This clone was recorded a few times. The chain recombines TRBV29-1 with TRBJ1-1; 7 bases are shared with TRBD1. V gave up 2 bases and J gave up 3 bases; unmatched junction bases: 6. The CDR3 is 14 amino acids. Germline CDR1 reads SQVTM; CDR2 reads ANQGSEA. CDR3 DNA sequence: TGCAGCGTTGAAACCGGACAGGATTACACTGAAGCTTTCTTT. It translates to CSVETGQDYTEAFF.

This chain connects TRBV5-1 to TRBJ1-1; the D gene is possibly TRBD1 (6 bases). Trimming stripped 0 bases from V and 5 bases from J, with 14 bases between. The germline V gene encodes CDR1 SGHRS and CDR2 YFSETQ. The length of the CDR3 is 15 residues. The CDR3 loop is CASSLVGQGGTEAFF. DNA of the CDR3: TGCGCCAGCAGCTTGGTGGGACAAGGGGGAACTGAAGCTTTCTTT.

The chain joins TRBV5-4 to TRBJ2-5; a possible D gene is TRBD2 (6 bases). The CDR3 is 12 residues long. Germline V gives CDR1 SGHNT, CDR2 YYREEE (reference sequence). Trimming took off 4 bases at V and 3 bases at J, with 7 bases between the two ends. CDR3: CASSQREETQYF. The CDR3 DNA follows: TGTGCCAGCAGCCAGCGGGAAGAGACCCAGTACTTC.

The CDR3 region is CASSTTGEGGEQYF. CDR3 DNA sequence: TGTGCCAGCAGTACGACAGGGGAAGGCGGGGAGCAGTACTTC. The chain has TRBV6-1 and TRBJ2-7, with 8 bases aligning to TRBD1. The CDR3 spans 14 residues. Trimming took 5 bases from V and 7 from J; bases not matched to a gene: 10. CDR1 and CDR2 from the germline V gene are MNHNS and SASEGT.

The chain combines TRBV7-2 with TRBJ2-7; TRBD2 agrees at 7 bases. The CDR3 is 14 residues long. J was trimmed by 4 bases and V by 1 base; bases with no gene match: 4. Germline CDR1 reads SGHTA; CDR2 reads FQGNSA. The CDR3 sequence: CASSLVAGDYEQYF. The CDR3 region has the DNA TGTGCCAGCAGCTTAGTTGCGGGAGATTACGAGCAGTACTTC.

The CDR3 here is CASSYSAREGTEAFF. CDR3 DNA: TGTGCCAGCAGTTACTCAGCCAGGGAGGGCACTGAAGCTTTCTTT. The chain carries TRBV6-5 and TRBJ1-1; D is perhaps TRBD1 (5 bases). V was cut by 0 bases and J by 4 bases, with 12 bases left in between. CDR1 is MNHEY and CDR2 is SVGAGI in the germline V gene. The CDR3 is 15 amino acids.

The chain links TRBV18 to TRBJ1-2; 7 positions agree with TRBD1. The germline CDR1 and CDR2 sequences are KGHSH and LQKENI. Trimming at V came to 2 bases and at J to 8 bases, leaving 8 bases not matched to a gene. The CDR3 consists of 14 residues. Written as DNA, the CDR3 is TGTGCCAGCTCACCATTGGGGACAGAGATCGGCTACACCTTC. Translating gives CASSPLGTEIGYTF.

The chain uses TRBV7-2 and TRBJ1-2, with 7 bases identical to TRBD1. From germline, CDR1 is SGHTA and CDR2 FQGNSA. This CDR3 contains 15 residues. Trimming cost V 6 bases and J 5 bases; bases outside gene matches: 12. The CDR3 DNA sequence: TGTGCCAGCAGTTCCGCTGGACTGACAGGGTATGGCTACACCTTC. This translates into CASSSAGLTGYGYTF.